This entry is about one T cell receptor beta chain. Losses at the gene ends were 7 bases for V and 6 bases for J; bases not matched to a gene: 17. In germline, CDR1 is ENHRY, CDR2 SYGVKD. The CDR3 has 16 amino acids. This table comes from immunoSEQ multiplex PCR, and its TCRdb copy is limited to in-frame clones, with some not included. The profile shows about 400,000 clones, 87% of them singletons. This specimen belongs to a study of blood T cell repertoires in COVID-19. Study background: From the United States, Italy and Spain came samples of acute and convalescent COVID-19. Sources were T cells, B-cell-depleted T cells, or PBMCs; the material itself was cDNA or gDNA.

This rearrangement joins TRBV10-3 to TRBJ2-7, with 8 bases lining up with TRBD2. Sequenced: PBMCs or T cells enriched from blood (not recorded which). This receptor was obtained from a woman aged 18-35 years with acute COVID-19. The CDR3 here is CAITPSTGTSSGEQYF. The CDR3 nucleotides read TGTGCCATCACGCCCTCCACCGGGACTAGTTCGGGCGAGCAGTACTTC.